These T cell receptor beta chains were read from a single sample in a study of T cell responses to AZD1222 COVID-19 vaccine. Only in-frame clones appear in the TCRdb table, and some are missing; sequencing was by immunoSEQ multiplex PCR. The sample carries 250,000 to 300,000 clones, about 94% recorded once. The source was peripheral blood, collected 28 days after the second AZD1222 dose. The source of these receptors is an adult who received the AZD1222 COVID-19 vaccine. The CDR3 runs from the conserved cysteine through the conserved F or W.

j_gene: TRBJ1-6
v_gene: TRBV7-3
CDR3aa: CASSLSRRGSYNSPLHF

j_gene: TRBJ1-6
v_gene: TRBV10-3
CDR3aa: CAIPWTSNSPLHF

j_gene: TRBJ1-2
v_gene: TRBV7-9
CDR3aa: CASTLSGGYTF

j_gene: TRBJ2-5
v_gene: TRBV12-3/TRBV12-4
CDR3aa: CASSLETQYF

j_gene: TRBJ2-1
v_gene: TRBV5-1
CDR3aa: CASAGTSGYYNEQFF

j_gene: TRBJ1-2
v_gene: TRBV6-5
CDR3aa: CASIDGPTNYGYTF

j_gene: TRBJ1-2
v_gene: TRBV11-3
CDR3aa: CASSVGRPDSHYGYTF

j_gene: TRBJ2-1
v_gene: TRBV5-1
CDR3aa: CASSPGGTSGRADNEQFF

j_gene: TRBJ1-2
v_gene: TRBV2
CDR3aa: CASSEDEGRYTF

j_gene: TRBJ1-6
v_gene: TRBV2
CDR3aa: CASSGQGSSPLHF

j_gene: TRBJ2-1
v_gene: TRBV28
CDR3aa: CASSFKAVRPYNEQFF

j_gene: TRBJ1-4
v_gene: TRBV27
CDR3aa: CASSLGGFNEKLFF

j_gene: TRBJ1-1
v_gene: TRBV6-5
CDR3aa: CASSPGRRTEAFF

j_gene: TRBJ1-4
v_gene: TRBV6-5
CDR3aa: CASSYRGGEDEKLFF

j_gene: TRBJ1-5
v_gene: TRBV5-5
CDR3aa: CASSLGSGDQPQHF

j_gene: TRBJ1-2
v_gene: TRBV28
CDR3aa: CASSLSGTGDAYGYTF

j_gene: TRBJ1-4
v_gene: TRBV5-5
CDR3aa: CASSETTNEKLFF

j_gene: TRBJ2-1
v_gene: TRBV11-3
CDR3aa: CASSLDYRLDNEQFF

j_gene: TRBJ2-7
v_gene: TRBV18
CDR3aa: CASSPGHLQTYEQYF

j_gene: TRBJ2-1
v_gene: TRBV18
CDR3aa: CASSQDRGYNEQFF

j_gene: TRBJ1-6
v_gene: TRBV19
CDR3aa: CASSIGDRTASPLHF

j_gene: TRBJ1-6
v_gene: TRBV18
CDR3aa: CASSLGDGRLDSPLHF

j_gene: TRBJ2-5
v_gene: TRBV2
CDR3aa: CASSFVRGWETQYF

j_gene: TRBJ2-7
v_gene: TRBV6-5
CDR3aa: CASSLMKEGEQYF

j_gene: TRBJ2-7
v_gene: TRBV6-4
CDR3aa: CASRHLGGTQGLEQYF

j_gene: TRBJ2-7
v_gene: TRBV28
CDR3aa: CASSTVATGGLYEQYF

j_gene: TRBJ2-7
v_gene: TRBV19
CDR3aa: CASSLGRAYEQYF

j_gene: TRBJ1-2
v_gene: TRBV27
CDR3aa: CASSFGQGYGYTF

j_gene: TRBJ2-5
v_gene: TRBV5-6
CDR3aa: CASSLLGGYQETQYF

j_gene: TRBJ1-5
v_gene: TRBV5-1
CDR3aa: CASSLTWDQPQHF

j_gene: TRBJ1-1
v_gene: TRBV6-5
CDR3aa: CNPGQLRRAPGEAFF

j_gene: TRBJ1-6
v_gene: TRBV5-4
CDR3aa: CASSLQGYYNSPLHF

j_gene: TRBJ1-2
v_gene: TRBV2
CDR3aa: CASSEAGLSNYGYTF

j_gene: TRBJ2-1
v_gene: TRBV5-1
CDR3aa: CASSSTRILYNEQFF

j_gene: TRBJ1-1
v_gene: TRBV9
CDR3aa: CASSTRATGTEAFF

j_gene: TRBJ1-3
v_gene: TRBV5-1
CDR3aa: CASSLGGPGNTIYF

j_gene: TRBJ1-1
v_gene: TRBV7-2
CDR3aa: CASSRLQRAEAFF